By sample fraction, the clone carrying this T cell receptor beta chain is medium-sized (0.01 to 0.1%). Its target is not known. The sample belongs to a study of siplizumab effects on memory and regulatory T cells. The mixed lymphocyte reaction cells were grown together in coculture at 37°C for six to seven days. CFSE tagged responder PBMCs, Violet Dye tagged stimulator PBMCs, and the cells were mixed 1:1. Clones were sequenced by immunoSEQ multiplex PCR, and TCRdb holds only the in-frame ones, with some missing. The profile shows around 13,000 clones, 30% to 40% of them singletons. Trimming removed 3 bases from V and 1 base from J, with 12 bases in between. The CDR3 has 15 amino acids. Germline V gives CDR1 MNHEY, CDR2 SMNVEV (reference sequence).

The chain links TRBV27 to TRBJ1-1, with D tentatively TRBD1 (5 bases). The receptor was isolated from a human donor in good health; the cells came from an allogeneic mixed lymphocyte reaction. Material for sequencing was CFSE-low (dividing) CD8+ T cells sorted from an allogeneic mixed lymphocyte reaction. CDR3 DNA sequence: TGTGCCAGCAGTTTGATCCCAGGGCCGAACACTGAAGCTTTCTTT. It is translated as CASSLIPGPNTEAFF.